The 8 T cell receptor beta chains listed next were all sequenced from one sample in a study of T cell repertoires in cytomegalovirus infection. Using its own MiXCR run on the reads, TCRdb lists one record per CDR3 protein. The data contain 100,000 or so distinct CDR3 sequences, less than 25% of them singletons. Sequencing was done on a sample of CD8+ T cells from PBMCs. The receptors were sampled from a human donor in good health (CMV status not recorded). Some clones in this sample may be carry-over from other donors' samples.

The rearrangement links TRBV29-1 to TRBJ1-1; 8 nucleotides agree with TRBD1. CDR1 and CDR2 from the germline V gene are SQVTM and ANQGSEA. The V and J ends lost 4 bases and 7 bases, in that order; junction bases with no gene match: 8. The CDR3 extends over 13 amino acids. CDR3 in DNA: TGCAGCGTTGGACAGGGGCCCCTGATTGAAGCTTTCTTT. Translation gives CSVGQGPLIEAFF.

The chain uses TRBV7-8 and TRBJ1-4; maybe TRBD1 (5 bases). Trimming left V 4 bases short and J 5 bases short, with 14 bases between. This CDR3 is 15 amino acids long. CDR1 is SGHVS, CDR2 FQNEAQ, per germline. The CDR3 reads CASSYTVGRNEKLFF. In DNA, the CDR3 is TGTGCCAGCAGCTATACTGTGGGGCGGAATGAAAAACTGTTTTTT.

This clonotype was found a few times. The chain combines TRBV7-6 with TRBJ1-1; D possibly corresponds to TRBD1 (5 bases). V lost 6 bases to trimming and J lost 3 bases, with 11 bases between them. The CDR3 runs 13 residues. Germline assignment: CDR1 SGHVS and CDR2 FNYEAQ. CDR3 loop: CASSSRGDTEAFF. As DNA, the CDR3 is TGTGCCAGCAGTTCTCGAGGGGACACTGAAGCTTTCTTT.

This clonotype appeared a few times. V gene TRBV19 combines with J gene TRBJ1-5; a weak D match, TRBD1 (6 bases). V lost 4 bases and J 3 bases, leaving 16 bases between the germline ends. The CDR3 is 16 residues long. Looked up from germline, CDR1 is LNHDA and CDR2 is SQIVND (reference sequence). CDR3 loop: CASSTPWGGLNQPQHF. CDR3 nucleotide sequence: TGTGCCAGTAGTACCCCATGGGGGGGCCTCAATCAGCCCCAGCATTTT.

This clonotype showed up just a few times. J is TRBJ1-5 and V is TRBV28; possible D gene TRBD1, 6 bases. Per germline, CDR1 MDHEN and CDR2 SYDVKM. V was trimmed by 5 bases and J by 3 bases, leaving 11 bases between them. The CDR3 runs 14 residues. In DNA form, the CDR3 reads TGTGCCAGCAGTGGGACACTCGCCAATCAGCCCCAGCATTTT. Its protein is CASSGTLANQPQHF.

This clonotype was detected ten times or more. The rearrangement uses TRBV7-8 and TRBJ1-5; the D gene is possibly TRBD1 (5 bases). Germline V gene lookup returns CDR1 SGHVS and CDR2 FQNEAQ. The length of the CDR3 is 16 residues. Trimming left V 4 bases short and J 0 bases short, with 13 bases between. This CDR3 is CASSSLLGGSNQPQHF. CDR3 sequence (DNA): TGTGCCAGCAGCTCCTTGCTGGGGGGTAGCAATCAGCCCCAGCATTTT.

This clonotype was recorded many times. The rearrangement uses TRBV19 and TRBJ2-1; TRBD1 matches 7 bases. Trimming removed 1 base from V and 3 bases from J; junction bases left unmatched: 12. This CDR3 contains 18 residues. CDR1 is LNHDA, CDR2 SQIVND, per germline (reference sequence). DNA of the CDR3: TGTGCCAGTAGTATAGTCTGGGCTGGGACAGAAGGCTACAATGAGCAGTTCTTC. It encodes CASSIVWAGTEGYNEQFF.

This clonotype was seen a few times. The chain combines TRBV11-2 with TRBJ2-7, with a weak D call TRBD1 (6 bases). The CDR3 runs 11 residues. Germline V lookup: CDR1 SGHAT, CDR2 FQNNGV. The V and J ends lost 7 bases and 4 bases respectively, with 8 bases between them. CDR3 sequence (DNA): TGTGCCAGCACTGACAGGTACGAGCAGTACTTC. The encoded protein is CASTDRYEQYF.